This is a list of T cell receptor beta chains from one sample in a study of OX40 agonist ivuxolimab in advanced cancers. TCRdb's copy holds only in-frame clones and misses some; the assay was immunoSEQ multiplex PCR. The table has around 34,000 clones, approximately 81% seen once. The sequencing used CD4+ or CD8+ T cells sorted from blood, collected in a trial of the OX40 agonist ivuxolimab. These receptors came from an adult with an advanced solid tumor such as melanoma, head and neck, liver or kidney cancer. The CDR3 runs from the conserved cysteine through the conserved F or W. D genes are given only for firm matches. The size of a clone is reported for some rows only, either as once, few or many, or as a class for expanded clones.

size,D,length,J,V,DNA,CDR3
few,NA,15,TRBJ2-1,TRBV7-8,TGTGCCAGCAGCCACGATTACAGGGCGGGCAATGAGCAGTTCTTC,CASSHDYRAGNEQFF
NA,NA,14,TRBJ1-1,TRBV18,TGTGCCAGCTCAAAGGGAGGTTCGGACACTGAAGCTTTCTTT,CASSKGGSDTEAFF
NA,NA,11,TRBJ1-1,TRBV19,TGTGCCAGTGGAGGTAGAGCTGAAGCTTTCTTT,CASGGRAEAFF
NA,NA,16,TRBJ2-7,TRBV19,TGTGCCAGTAGTCTTAGATGGGCTCGGGACACTTACGAGCAGTACTTC,CASSLRWARDTYEQYF
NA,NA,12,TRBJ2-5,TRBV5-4,TGTGCCAGCAGCGTCACCTCGGAGACCCAGTACTTC,CASSVTSETQYF
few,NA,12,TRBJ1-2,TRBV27,TGTGCCAGCAGGGCGGGGGGCGTTGGCTACACCTTC,CASRAGGVGYTF
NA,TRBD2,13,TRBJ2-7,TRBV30,TGTGCCCGCACTAGCGGGAGCTCCTACGAGCAGTACTTC,CARTSGSSYEQYF
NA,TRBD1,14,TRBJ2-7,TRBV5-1,TGCGCCAGCAGCGCAGCTACAGGGGGCAACGAGCAGTACTTC,CASSAATGGNEQYF
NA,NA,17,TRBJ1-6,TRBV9,TGTGCCAGCAGCGTAGCTGCCGAGGGGCTATCTAATTCACCCCTCCACTTT,CASSVAAEGLSNSPLHF
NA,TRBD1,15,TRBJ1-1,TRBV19,TGTGCCAGTACGATGAGGGACAGGGGGTACACTGAAGCTTTCTTT,CASTMRDRGYTEAFF
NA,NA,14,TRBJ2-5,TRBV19,TGTGCCAGTAGTAAAGGGGGGGGCCAAGAGACCCAGTACTTC,CASSKGGGQETQYF
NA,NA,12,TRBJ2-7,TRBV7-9,TGTGCCAGCAGCTTAGATTTGAGCGAGCAGTACTTC,CASSLDLSEQYF
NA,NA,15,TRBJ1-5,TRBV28,TGTGCCAGCAGTCCGCCCAGGTTGGGCAATCAGCCCCAGCATTTT,CASSPPRLGNQPQHF
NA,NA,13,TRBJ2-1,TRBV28,TGTGCCAGCAGACCCGGACAGTACAATGAGCAGTTCTTC,CASRPGQYNEQFF
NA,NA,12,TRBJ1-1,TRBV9,TGTGCCAGCAGCGTTCATGGGGGTGAAGCTTTCTTT,CASSVHGGEAFF
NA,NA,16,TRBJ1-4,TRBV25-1,TGTGCCAGCACTCCCATAGACGGTACAACTAATGAAAAACTGTTTTTT,CASTPIDGTTNEKLFF
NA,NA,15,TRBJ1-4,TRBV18,TGTGCCAGCTCACCACCCGGGGCTACTAATGAAAAACTGTTTTTT,CASSPPGATNEKLFF
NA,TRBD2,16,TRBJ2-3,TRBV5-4,TGTGCCAGCAGCTTGGACCCACTAGCGGCCACAGATACGCAGTATTTT,CASSLDPLAATDTQYF
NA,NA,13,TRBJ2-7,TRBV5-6,TGTGCCAGCTCCCTCGACCTAACCTACGAGCAGTACTTC,CASSLDLTYEQYF
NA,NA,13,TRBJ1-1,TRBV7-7,TGTGCTAGCAGCTTATCGGAGAACACTGAAGCTTTCTTT,CASSLSENTEAFF
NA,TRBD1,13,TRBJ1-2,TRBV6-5,TGTGCCAGCCAGACAGGGAATAACTATGGCTACACCTTC,CASQTGNNYGYTF
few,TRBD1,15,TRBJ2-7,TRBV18,TGTGCCAGCTCACCACAAGAAAACAGGGGCTTGGAGCAGTACTTC,CASSPQENRGLEQYF
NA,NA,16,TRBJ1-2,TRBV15,TGTGCCACCAGCAGAGAGGGGGCGGGGACGGGCTATGGCTACACCTTC,CATSREGAGTGYGYTF
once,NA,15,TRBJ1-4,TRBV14,TGTGCCAGCAGCCAAGGGGACTTCAGCGGCGAAAAACTGTTTTTT,CASSQGDFSGEKLFF
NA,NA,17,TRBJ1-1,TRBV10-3,TGTGCCATCAGTGAGGGGCGGGGACACCTGCTATACACTGAAGCTTTCTTT,CAISEGRGHLLYTEAFF
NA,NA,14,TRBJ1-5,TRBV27,TGTGCCAGCCGGATTGCAGGTTTGAATCAGCCCCAGCATTTT,CASRIAGLNQPQHF
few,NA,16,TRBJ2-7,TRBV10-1,TGCGCCAGCAAATCGCTTCTGGGGGCTTCCACCTACGAGCAGTACTTC,CASKSLLGASTYEQYF
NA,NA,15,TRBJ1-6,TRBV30,TGTGCCTGGAGAGGGCTCAGCTCCTATAATTCACCCCTCCACTTT,CAWRGLSSYNSPLHF
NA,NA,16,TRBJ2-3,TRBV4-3,TGCGCCAGCAGCGGGCCTCGGGGGTCCGGGGTTGATACGCAGTATTTT,CASSGPRGSGVDTQYF
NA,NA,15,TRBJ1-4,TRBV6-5,TGTGCCAGCAGTCAGGAGGGGGGCTGGAATGAAAAACTGTTTTTT,CASSQEGGWNEKLFF
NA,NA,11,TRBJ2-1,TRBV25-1,TGTGCCAGCACAAGGGGCTATGAGCAGTTCTTC,CASTRGYEQFF
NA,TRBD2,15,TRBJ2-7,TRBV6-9,TGTGCCAGCAGTCGGACTAGCGGGGGGGCCTACGAGCAGTACTTC,CASSRTSGGAYEQYF
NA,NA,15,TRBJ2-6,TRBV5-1,TGCGCCAGCAGCTCGGGCTACTCTGGGGCCAACGTCCTGACTTTC,CASSSGYSGANVLTF
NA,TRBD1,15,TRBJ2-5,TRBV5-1,TGCGCCAGCAGCTTGAACACAGGGGGACAAGAGACCCAGTACTTC,CASSLNTGGQETQYF
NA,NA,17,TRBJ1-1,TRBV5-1,TGCGCCAGCAGCTTGGTTCGTCAGGGGAGGGGAAAGACTGAAGCTTTCTTT,CASSLVRQGRGKTEAFF
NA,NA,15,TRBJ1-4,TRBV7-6,TGTGCCAGCAGCTTAGACGGGGCTCGGGATGAAAAACTGTTTTTT,CASSLDGARDEKLFF
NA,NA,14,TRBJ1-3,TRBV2,TGTGCCAGCCGCCGACAGAGTTCTGGAAACACCATATATTTT,CASRRQSSGNTIYF
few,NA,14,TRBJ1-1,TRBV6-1,TGTGCCAGCAATAGGGACAACCAGAACACTGAAGCTTTCTTT,CASNRDNQNTEAFF
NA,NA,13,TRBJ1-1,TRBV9,TGTGCCAGCAGCGTAACAGTGAACACTGAAGCTTTCTTT,CASSVTVNTEAFF
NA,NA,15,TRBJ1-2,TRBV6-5,TGTGCCAGCAGCCCCGACCGGGCCACCCGTGGGGGCTACACCTTC,CASSPDRATRGGYTF
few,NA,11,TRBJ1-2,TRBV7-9,TGTGCCAGCAGCCCCTCGGAGGGCTACACCTTC,CASSPSEGYTF
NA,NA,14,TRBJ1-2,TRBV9,TGTGCCAGCAGCGTAGGGGGAGGATACTATGGCTACACCTTC,CASSVGGGYYGYTF
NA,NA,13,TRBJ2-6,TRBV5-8,TGTGCCAGCAGGACTAGGGGGGCCAACGTCCTGACTTTC,CASRTRGANVLTF
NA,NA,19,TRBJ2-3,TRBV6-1,TGTGCCAGCAGTGAAGTTCGGACTGGCTCTCGGATCGACACAGATACGCAGTATTTT,CASSEVRTGSRIDTDTQYF
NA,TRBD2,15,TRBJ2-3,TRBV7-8,TGTGCCAGCAGCTTAATGTGGCGGGAGACAGATACGCAGTATTTT,CASSLMWRETDTQYF
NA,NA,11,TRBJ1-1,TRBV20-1,TGCAGTGCTGCAAGGAGAACTGAAGCTTTCTTT,CSAARRTEAFF
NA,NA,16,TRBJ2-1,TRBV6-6,TGTGCCAGCACCCTGGGGGCGGGGAACACTCACAATGAGCAGTTCTTC,CASTLGAGNTHNEQFF
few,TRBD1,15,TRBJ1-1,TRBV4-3,TGCGCCAGCAGCCAAGTCGGACAGGGGAACACTGAAGCTTTCTTT,CASSQVGQGNTEAFF
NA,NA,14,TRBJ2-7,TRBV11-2,TGTGCCAGCAGCTTTAGTGAATCCTCCTACGAGCAGTACTTC,CASSFSESSYEQYF
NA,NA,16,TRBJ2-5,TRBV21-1,TGTGCCAGCAGCAAGAGACTAGCGGGGGGGCAAGAGACCCAGTACTTC,CASSKRLAGGQETQYF
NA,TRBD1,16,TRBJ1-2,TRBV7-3,TGTGCCAGCAGCCCGGCCGGGACAGGGAGTCTCTATGGCTACACCTTC,CASSPAGTGSLYGYTF
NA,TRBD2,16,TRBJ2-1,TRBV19,TGTGCCAGTAGTATGGCCGGGGCGGGGGTTAGGAATGAGCAGTTCTTC,CASSMAGAGVRNEQFF
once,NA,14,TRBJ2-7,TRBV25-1,TGTGCCAGCATTGGCGGAGGGGGCACCTACGAGCAGTACTTC,CASIGGGGTYEQYF
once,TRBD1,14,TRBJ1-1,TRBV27,TGTGCCAGCAAGGGGGACAGGGGGAGCACTGAAGCTTTCTTT,CASKGDRGSTEAFF